This TCR beta chain appears in the sequencing data of a study of blood T cell repertoires in COVID-19. Germline CDR1 SGHTA, CDR2 FQGTGA. This CDR3 is 16 amino acids long. With 2 bases clipped from V and 3 bases from J, the junction kept 6 bases outside the gene matches. Assay: immunoSEQ multiplex PCR; the TCRdb copy retains only in-frame clones and omits some. The profile shows approximately 53,000 clones, roughly 80% of them singletons. This rearrangement joins TRBV7-3 to TRBJ1-1; 10 bases are shared with TRBD1. The sequenced sample consisted of peripheral blood. This sequence originates from a woman aged 55-70 years with acute or convalescent COVID-19. CDR3: CASSLAGTGVDTEAFF. The CDR3 DNA reads as TGTGCCAGCAGCTTAGCCGGGACAGGGGTGGACACTGAAGCTTTCTTT.